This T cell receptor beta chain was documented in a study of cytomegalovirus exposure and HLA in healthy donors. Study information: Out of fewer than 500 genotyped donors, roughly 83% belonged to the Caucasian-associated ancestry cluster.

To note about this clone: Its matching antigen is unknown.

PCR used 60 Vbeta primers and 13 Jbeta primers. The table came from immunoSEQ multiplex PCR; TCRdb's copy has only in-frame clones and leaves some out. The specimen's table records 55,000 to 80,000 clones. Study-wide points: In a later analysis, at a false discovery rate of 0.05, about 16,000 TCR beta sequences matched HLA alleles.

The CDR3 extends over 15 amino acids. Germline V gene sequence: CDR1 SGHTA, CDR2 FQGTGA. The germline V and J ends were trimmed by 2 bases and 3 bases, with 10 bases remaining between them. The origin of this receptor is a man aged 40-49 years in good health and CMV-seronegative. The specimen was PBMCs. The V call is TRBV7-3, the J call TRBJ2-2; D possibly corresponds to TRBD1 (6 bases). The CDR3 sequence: CASSLVAGDTGELFF. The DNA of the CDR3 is TGTGCCAGCAGCTTAGTCGCAGGGGACACCGGGGAGCTGTTTTTT.